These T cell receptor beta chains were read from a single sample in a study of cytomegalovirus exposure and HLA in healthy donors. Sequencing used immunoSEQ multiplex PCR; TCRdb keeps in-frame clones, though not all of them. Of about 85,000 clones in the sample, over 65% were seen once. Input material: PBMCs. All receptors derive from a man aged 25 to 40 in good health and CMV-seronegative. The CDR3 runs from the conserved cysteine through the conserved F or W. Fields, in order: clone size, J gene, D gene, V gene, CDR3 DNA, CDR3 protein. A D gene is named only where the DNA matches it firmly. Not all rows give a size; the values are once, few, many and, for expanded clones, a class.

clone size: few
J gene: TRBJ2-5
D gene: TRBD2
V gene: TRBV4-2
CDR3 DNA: TGTGCCAGCAGCCAAGGGACTAGCGGGAGCCTAGAGACCCAGTACTTC
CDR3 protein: CASSQGTSGSLETQYF

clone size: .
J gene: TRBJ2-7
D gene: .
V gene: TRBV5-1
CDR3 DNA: TGCGCCAGCAGCTTATGGGAGACTTCCTACGAGCAGTACTTC
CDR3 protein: CASSLWETSYEQYF

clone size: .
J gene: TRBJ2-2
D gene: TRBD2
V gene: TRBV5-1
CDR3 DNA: TGCGCCAGCAGCTTGGCCAGTACGCGGGGGGCCGGGGAGCTGTTTTTT
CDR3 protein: CASSLASTRGAGELFF

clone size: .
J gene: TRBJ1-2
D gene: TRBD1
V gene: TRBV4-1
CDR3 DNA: TGCGCCAGCAGCCTCAGCAGGGGGCGAACTGGCTACACCTTC
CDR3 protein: CASSLSRGRTGYTF

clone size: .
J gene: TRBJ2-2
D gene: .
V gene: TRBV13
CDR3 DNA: TGTGCCAGCAGCTTCAGACAGGTCCCCGGGGAGCTGTTTTTT
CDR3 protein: CASSFRQVPGELFF

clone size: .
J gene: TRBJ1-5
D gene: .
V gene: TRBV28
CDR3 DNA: TGTGCCAGCAGATCCGGAGGGAATCAGCCCCAGCATTTT
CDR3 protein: CASRSGGNQPQHF

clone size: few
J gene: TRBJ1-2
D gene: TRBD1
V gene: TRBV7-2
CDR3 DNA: TGTGCCAGCAGCCAAGACAGGGCGGGTGGAGGCTACACCTTC
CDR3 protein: CASSQDRAGGGYTF

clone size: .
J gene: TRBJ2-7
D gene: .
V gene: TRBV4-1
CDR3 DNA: TGCGCCAGCAGCCAAGGTGGGGGCGGCAACCCTTACGAGCAGTACTTC
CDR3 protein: CASSQGGGGNPYEQYF

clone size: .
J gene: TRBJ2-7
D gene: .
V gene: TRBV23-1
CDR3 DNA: TGCGCCGGGCCGATTCCCTTCCCGGTGGTCGAGCAGTACTTC
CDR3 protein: CAGPIPFPVVEQYF

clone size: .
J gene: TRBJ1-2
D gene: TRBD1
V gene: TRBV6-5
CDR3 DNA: TGTGCCAGCAGTTACGAGGGCAGGGGGACGGTCACCTTC
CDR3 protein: CASSYEGRGTVTF

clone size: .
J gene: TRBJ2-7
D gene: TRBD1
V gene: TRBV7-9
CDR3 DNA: TGTGCCAGCAGCTTAGCCCGGGACAGGGAGAACGAGCAGTACTTC
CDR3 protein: CASSLARDRENEQYF

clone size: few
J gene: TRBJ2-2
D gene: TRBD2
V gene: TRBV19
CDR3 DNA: TGTGCCAGTAGACTAGCGGGGGGCGGGGAGCTGTTTTTT
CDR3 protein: CASRLAGGGELFF

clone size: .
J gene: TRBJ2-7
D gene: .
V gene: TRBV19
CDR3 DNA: TGTGCCAGTAGTATAGGGGGGGACGCGACCTACGAGCAGTACTTC
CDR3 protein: CASSIGGDATYEQYF

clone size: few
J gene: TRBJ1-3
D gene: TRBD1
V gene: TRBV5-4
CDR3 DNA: TGTGCCAGCAGCTTTGGACAGGGGGGAAACACCATATATTTT
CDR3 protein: CASSFGQGGNTIYF

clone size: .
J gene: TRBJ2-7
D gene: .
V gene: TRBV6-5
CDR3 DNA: TGTGCCAGCAGTTATTCCAGGGAAACCTACGAGCAGTACTTC
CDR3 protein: CASSYSRETYEQYF

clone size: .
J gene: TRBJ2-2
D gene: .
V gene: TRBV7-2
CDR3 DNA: TGTGCCAGCAGCTTAGACAGGACGAACACCGGGGAGCTGTTTTTT
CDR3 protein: CASSLDRTNTGELFF

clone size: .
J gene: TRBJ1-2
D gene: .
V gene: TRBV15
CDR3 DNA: TGTGCCACCAGCAGAGGGCGGTACTATGGCTACACCTTC
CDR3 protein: CATSRGRYYGYTF

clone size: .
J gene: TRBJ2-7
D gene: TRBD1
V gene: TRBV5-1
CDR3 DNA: TGCGCCAGCAGCAAAGGACAGGGTAGATCTTATGTCTACGAGCAGTACTTC
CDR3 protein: CASSKGQGRSYVYEQYF